This record looks at one T cell receptor beta chain sequence and its context. These data originate in a study of blood T cell repertoires in COVID-19. Those designated as exposed participants met a COVID-19 case within 2 weeks before study entry. CDR3 length equals 16 residues. Per the germline V gene, CDR1 is SGHNT and CDR2 is YYREEE (reference sequence). V gave up 3 bases and J gave up 4 bases; unmatched junction bases: 8. Sequencing was performed with immunoSEQ multiplex PCR; in TCRdb, only in-frame clones are kept and a portion is missing. The repertoire holds approximately 190,000 clones, 84% seen once, with about 3.2% in the top ten.

Input material: PBMCs or T cells enriched from blood (not recorded which). J is TRBJ2-3 and V is TRBV5-4; 10 bases match TRBD2. This clonotype was obtained from a woman in her twenties or thirties who had been exposed to COVID-19. The CDR3 DNA sequence: TGTGCCAGCAGCTCCACCCTAGCGGGGGTACCAGATACGCAGTATTTT. This gives the protein CASSSTLAGVPDTQYF.